This TCR beta chain was observed in a study of T cell responses to AZD1222 COVID-19 vaccine. The CDR3 has 15 residues. V was pared by 1 base and J by 4 bases, with 5 bases of the junction left unmatched. Germline CDR1 reads MDHEN; CDR2 reads SYDVKM. Assay used: immunoSEQ multiplex PCR; TCRdb lists only in-frame clones, some missing. The table records more than 150,000 clones, approximately 94% of them present only once. Study conclusions and caveats: Repertoires were obtained only post-peak T cell response.

To note about this clone: Its antigen is unidentified.

V gene TRBV28 combines with J gene TRBJ1-2; 8 bases fit TRBD1. The clonotype originates from an adult who received the AZD1222 COVID-19 vaccine. This material consisted of peripheral blood, taken 28 days after the second AZD1222 dose. The CDR3 reads CASSLFGTGSYGYTF. The CDR3 DNA reads TGTGCCAGCAGTTTATTTGGGACAGGCTCCTATGGCTACACCTTC.